This is a list of T cell receptor beta chains from one sample in a study of T-cell reconstitution after alpha-beta-depleted transplantation in children. TCRdb re-analysed the PCR reads in MiXCR, keeping a single row per CDR3 protein. The sample has about 1,000,000 distinct CDR3 sequences; roughly 29% are singletons. The source was PBMCs, mostly from graft donor cells, collected 360 days after TCRalphabeta/CD19-depleted stem cell transplant. The receptors come from a boy under two years old who had a stem cell transplant for SCID, so the T cells may come from the graft donor. Each CDR3 is given with its conserved first and last residue. The D gene is left open where the match is weak. A clone size is listed for some rows: how often the clone was seen (once, few, many), or a class if it is expanded.

j_gene: TRBJ2-1
v_gene: TRBV7-9
abundance: few
d_gene: NA
CDR3aa: CASTIPSGTPPNNEQFF
CDR3nt: TGTGCCAGCACCATACCGTCCGGGACACCGCCGAACAATGAGCAGTTCTTC

j_gene: TRBJ2-7
v_gene: TRBV18
abundance: NA
d_gene: NA
CDR3aa: CASSPPTTHYEVEQYF
CDR3nt: TGTGCCAGCTCACCACCAACTACCCACTACGAGGTCGAGCAGTACTTC

j_gene: TRBJ2-3
v_gene: TRBV4-1
abundance: NA
d_gene: NA
CDR3aa: CASSQGGGVYADTQYF
CDR3nt: TGCGCCAGCAGCCAAGGAGGCGGGGTCTACGCAGATACGCAGTATTTT

j_gene: TRBJ1-2
v_gene: TRBV6-5
abundance: few
d_gene: NA
CDR3aa: CASSYAGHYGYTF
CDR3nt: TGTGCCAGCAGTTACGCGGGCCACTATGGCTACACCTTC

j_gene: TRBJ1-1
v_gene: TRBV10-3
abundance: NA
d_gene: NA
CDR3aa: CAISERGPNTEAFF
CDR3nt: TGTGCCATCAGTGAGAGGGGCCCGAACACTGAAGCTTTCTTT

j_gene: TRBJ1-3
v_gene: TRBV12-3/TRBV12-4
abundance: few
d_gene: NA
CDR3aa: CASRTLEGRGSGNTIYF
CDR3nt: TGTGCCAGCAGGACCCTTGAGGGCCGAGGCTCTGGAAACACCATATATTTT

j_gene: TRBJ2-1
v_gene: TRBV4-2
abundance: few
d_gene: NA
CDR3aa: CASSHGVGGTPGNEQFF
CDR3nt: TGTGCCAGCAGCCATGGGGTCGGGGGAACCCCCGGGAATGAGCAGTTCTTC

j_gene: TRBJ2-7
v_gene: TRBV15
abundance: NA
d_gene: NA
CDR3aa: CATSRGVGGDREQYF
CDR3nt: TGTGCCACCAGCAGAGGGGTGGGGGGAGATCGCGAGCAGTACTTC

j_gene: TRBJ2-1
v_gene: TRBV28
abundance: NA
d_gene: TRBD2
CDR3aa: CASSLEKTSGAYNEQFF
CDR3nt: TGTGCCAGCAGTTTAGAAAAAACTAGCGGGGCCTACAATGAGCAGTTCTTC

j_gene: TRBJ2-1
v_gene: TRBV5-1
abundance: NA
d_gene: TRBD2
CDR3aa: CASSLVAGVNDEQFF
CDR3nt: TGCGCCAGCAGCTTGGTTGCGGGGGTAAACGATGAGCAGTTCTTC

j_gene: TRBJ2-7
v_gene: TRBV7-2
abundance: NA
d_gene: NA
CDR3aa: CASSFPGGPGEQYF
CDR3nt: TGTGCCAGCAGCTTTCCAGGGGGGCCGGGGGAGCAGTACTTC

j_gene: TRBJ2-2
v_gene: TRBV5-1
abundance: NA
d_gene: NA
CDR3aa: CASSLGQPRSGELFF
CDR3nt: TGCGCCAGCAGCTTGGGACAGCCGCGTTCCGGGGAGCTGTTTTTT

j_gene: TRBJ1-4
v_gene: TRBV5-1
abundance: NA
d_gene: TRBD1
CDR3aa: CASSFGDRVGVEKLFF
CDR3nt: TGCGCCAGCAGCTTCGGAGACAGGGTCGGGGTTGAAAAACTGTTTTTT

j_gene: TRBJ2-7
v_gene: TRBV4-3
abundance: few
d_gene: NA
CDR3aa: CASSQGEQGGIYEQYF
CDR3nt: TGCGCCAGCAGCCAAGGGGAACAGGGAGGGATCTACGAGCAGTACTTC

j_gene: TRBJ1-5
v_gene: TRBV10-3
abundance: NA
d_gene: NA
CDR3aa: CAISESSGQPQHF
CDR3nt: TGTGCCATCAGTGAGTCTTCGGGTCAGCCCCAGCATTTT

j_gene: TRBJ2-3
v_gene: TRBV15
abundance: few
d_gene: NA
CDR3aa: CATSRDPQPTDTQYF
CDR3nt: TGTGCCACCAGCAGAGACCCCCAGCCTACAGATACGCAGTATTTT

j_gene: TRBJ2-5
v_gene: TRBV5-1
abundance: many
d_gene: NA
CDR3aa: CASSNQETQYF
CDR3nt: TGTGCCAGCAGTAACCAAGAGACCCAGTACTTC

j_gene: TRBJ2-3
v_gene: TRBV20-1
abundance: NA
d_gene: NA
CDR3aa: CSSYRRQGVGTDTQYF
CDR3nt: TGCAGTTCCTATAGGCGCCAGGGAGTAGGCACAGATACGCAGTATTTT

j_gene: TRBJ2-3
v_gene: TRBV20-1
abundance: NA
d_gene: NA
CDR3aa: CSADELGVGDTQYF
CDR3nt: TGCAGTGCTGACGAACTCGGCGTCGGTGATACGCAGTATTTT

j_gene: TRBJ1-1
v_gene: TRBV29-1
abundance: NA
d_gene: NA
CDR3aa: CSHLFLNTEAFF
CDR3nt: TGCAGCCACTTGTTTTTGAACACTGAAGCTTTCTTT

j_gene: TRBJ2-5
v_gene: TRBV5-1
abundance: NA
d_gene: NA
CDR3aa: CASSFQQPETQYF
CDR3nt: TGCGCCAGCAGCTTCCAGCAACCGGAGACCCAGTACTTC

j_gene: TRBJ2-5
v_gene: TRBV29-1
abundance: NA
d_gene: NA
CDR3aa: CSVAQLQETQYF
CDR3nt: TGCAGCGTCGCACAGCTCCAAGAGACCCAGTACTTC

j_gene: TRBJ1-5
v_gene: TRBV6-1
abundance: few
d_gene: NA
CDR3aa: CASSWGLVTQHF
CDR3nt: TGTGCCAGCAGTTGGGGACTTGTGACCCAGCATTTT

j_gene: TRBJ1-2
v_gene: TRBV3-1
abundance: once
d_gene: NA
CDR3aa: CASSPTPGSGYTF
CDR3nt: TGTGCCAGCAGCCCAACCCCTGGAAGTGGCTACACCTTC

j_gene: TRBJ2-1
v_gene: TRBV20-1
abundance: NA
d_gene: NA
CDR3aa: CSARALTWDSYNEQFF
CDR3nt: TGCAGTGCTAGAGCCCTAACTTGGGACTCTTACAATGAGCAGTTCTTC

j_gene: TRBJ1-4
v_gene: TRBV5-5
abundance: NA
d_gene: NA
CDR3aa: CASGLSFSTANEKLFF
CDR3nt: TGTGCCAGCGGACTTTCTTTCAGTACGGCTAATGAAAAACTGTTTTTT

j_gene: TRBJ2-6
v_gene: TRBV3-1
abundance: few
d_gene: NA
CDR3aa: CASSQSVRESSGANVLTF
CDR3nt: TGTGCCAGCAGCCAATCTGTCAGGGAGAGCTCTGGGGCCAACGTCCTGACTTTC

j_gene: TRBJ2-5
v_gene: TRBV18
abundance: NA
d_gene: NA
CDR3aa: CASSPVDSQQETQYF
CDR3nt: TGTGCCAGCTCCCCGGTGGACAGTCAGCAAGAGACCCAGTACTTC

j_gene: TRBJ1-2
v_gene: TRBV11-2
abundance: NA
d_gene: TRBD1
CDR3aa: CASSPAGTGYGYTF
CDR3nt: TGTGCCAGCAGTCCAGCCGGGACAGGCTATGGCTACACCTTC

j_gene: TRBJ1-5
v_gene: TRBV2
abundance: NA
d_gene: NA
CDR3aa: CASSDGLLNQPQHF
CDR3nt: TGTGCCAGCAGTGATGGACTGCTTAATCAGCCCCAGCATTTT

j_gene: TRBJ2-5
v_gene: TRBV2
abundance: NA
d_gene: TRBD1
CDR3aa: CASSATGQGQETQYF
CDR3nt: TGTGCCAGCAGTGCCACGGGACAGGGCCAAGAGACCCAGTACTTC

j_gene: TRBJ1-1
v_gene: TRBV5-1
abundance: NA
d_gene: NA
CDR3aa: CASSLVRRVEADTEAFF
CDR3nt: TGCGCCAGCAGCCTGGTTCGAAGGGTCGAAGCGGACACTGAAGCTTTCTTT

j_gene: TRBJ2-7
v_gene: TRBV5-1
abundance: NA
d_gene: TRBD2
CDR3aa: CASSPGLAPSEQYF
CDR3nt: TGCGCCAGCAGCCCGGGACTAGCGCCCTCCGAGCAGTACTTC

j_gene: TRBJ1-4
v_gene: TRBV12-3/TRBV12-4
abundance: few
d_gene: NA
CDR3aa: CASKPWDWGNEKLFF
CDR3nt: TGTGCCAGCAAGCCTTGGGACTGGGGGAATGAAAAACTGTTTTTT

j_gene: TRBJ1-2
v_gene: TRBV29-1
abundance: NA
d_gene: NA
CDR3aa: CSAEGGTYGYTF
CDR3nt: TGCAGCGCCGAGGGGGGGACCTATGGCTACACCTTC

j_gene: TRBJ1-1
v_gene: TRBV5-1
abundance: NA
d_gene: NA
CDR3aa: CASSNPDLPSEAFF
CDR3nt: TGCGCCAGCAGCAATCCCGACCTCCCGAGCGAGGCTTTCTTT

j_gene: TRBJ1-4
v_gene: TRBV20-1
abundance: NA
d_gene: NA
CDR3aa: CSASISGTNEKLFF
CDR3nt: TGCAGTGCTAGTATATCAGGGACTAATGAAAAACTGTTTTTT

j_gene: TRBJ2-7
v_gene: TRBV6-1
abundance: NA
d_gene: NA
CDR3aa: CASRGAGTLRYEQYF
CDR3nt: TGTGCCAGCAGAGGTGCCGGGACACTGCGTTACGAGCAGTACTTC

j_gene: TRBJ2-1
v_gene: TRBV2
abundance: NA
d_gene: NA
CDR3aa: CASSGRGRGEQFF
CDR3nt: TGTGCCAGCAGTGGGAGGGGGAGGGGTGAGCAGTTCTTC

j_gene: TRBJ2-3
v_gene: TRBV7-9
abundance: NA
d_gene: NA
CDR3aa: CASSLSLGHLTDTQYF
CDR3nt: TGTGCCAGCAGCTTATCGCTCGGACACCTCACAGATACGCAGTATTTT

j_gene: TRBJ2-4
v_gene: TRBV20-1
abundance: once
d_gene: TRBD1
CDR3aa: CSAPRTGGNIQYF
CDR3nt: TGCAGTGCTCCCAGGACAGGGGGTAACATTCAGTACTTC

j_gene: TRBJ2-1
v_gene: TRBV10-3
abundance: few
d_gene: TRBD1
CDR3aa: CAISPGTGLYNEQFF
CDR3nt: TGTGCCATCAGTCCCGGGACAGGGCTTTACAATGAGCAGTTCTTC

j_gene: TRBJ2-7
v_gene: TRBV29-1
abundance: NA
d_gene: TRBD1
CDR3aa: CSVAGTGVYEQYF
CDR3nt: TGCAGCGTGGCCGGGACAGGGGTCTACGAGCAGTACTTC

j_gene: TRBJ2-2
v_gene: TRBV18
abundance: NA
d_gene: NA
CDR3aa: CASSNGQTGELFF
CDR3nt: TGTGCCAGCTCAAACGGACAGACCGGGGAGCTGTTTTTT

j_gene: TRBJ1-4
v_gene: TRBV20-1
abundance: few
d_gene: NA
CDR3aa: CSAEAANEKLFF
CDR3nt: TGCAGTGCGGAGGCAGCAAATGAAAAACTGTTTTTT

j_gene: TRBJ2-7
v_gene: TRBV6-5
abundance: NA
d_gene: NA
CDR3aa: CASSQRQGGRNEQYF
CDR3nt: TGTGCCAGCAGTCAGAGACAGGGCGGGAGGAACGAGCAGTACTTC

j_gene: TRBJ2-2
v_gene: TRBV11-2
abundance: few
d_gene: NA
CDR3aa: CASSTLETGELFF
CDR3nt: TGTGCCAGCAGCACTCTAGAAACCGGGGAGCTGTTTTTT